These T cell receptor beta chains were read from a single sample in a study of CXCR3-negative and CXCR3-positive naive CD8 T cells. No DNA is given; TCRdb re-called the 5' RACE reads and lists each CDR3 protein once. The listing contains 100,000 to 150,000 distinct CDR3 sequences. The sample taken for sequencing was naive CXCR3- CD8+ T cells from blood. These receptors were collected from a human donor in good health. Some clones in this sample may be carry-over from other donors' samples. The CDR3 runs from the conserved cysteine through the conserved F or W.

j_gene | v_gene | CDR3aa
TRBJ2-1 | TRBV14 | CASSQVGRASYNEQFF
TRBJ2-1 | TRBV12-3/TRBV12-4 | CASSLPDRVGGEQFF
TRBJ2-7 | TRBV7-9 | CASSFGQGNYEQYF
TRBJ2-2 | TRBV28 | CASTPRRGNDDGELFF
TRBJ2-3 | TRBV4-3 | CASSQENNYNTDTQYF
TRBJ2-2 | TRBV15 | CATSRIPDRGHRAGELFF
TRBJ2-1 | TRBV29-1 | CSVEDSYNEQFF
TRBJ2-1 | TRBV27 | CASSLYREPYNEQFF
TRBJ2-2 | TRBV12-3/TRBV12-4 | CASSQDRGGTGELFF
TRBJ2-1 | TRBV6-2/TRBV6-3 | CASSPGGLNEQFF
TRBJ2-2 | TRBV12-5 | CASGLAREVGNTGELFF
TRBJ1-5 | TRBV20-1 | CSGWVIRPQHF
TRBJ2-7 | TRBV7-9 | CASSTPGQGASYEQYF
TRBJ2-7 | TRBV27 | CASSSDRVIHEQYF
TRBJ2-1 | TRBV28 | CASSLMASNEQFF
TRBJ1-1 | TRBV12-3/TRBV12-4 | CASGLEGAYGTEAFF
TRBJ2-2 | TRBV5-6 | CASSLGSNTGELFF
TRBJ2-1 | TRBV20-1 | CSARDSTSGSMYSYNEQFF
TRBJ2-5 | TRBV19 | CASSPRDQAGETQYF
TRBJ2-7 | TRBV28 | CASTPQGSYYEQYF
TRBJ1-2 | TRBV7-3 | CASSLSPTDGYTF
TRBJ1-1 | TRBV29-1 | CSVLGGKNTEAFF
TRBJ2-1 | TRBV29-1 | CSGDGPGGEQLF
TRBJ2-7 | TRBV4-1 | CASSQKEESYEQYF
TRBJ1-1 | TRBV29-1 | CSVEEGGGYAPNTEAFF
TRBJ2-1 | TRBV9 | CAPGTPSYNEQFF
TRBJ1-2 | TRBV5-1 | CASSLEWTGVGGYTF
TRBJ1-2 | TRBV5-1 | CASSFAWVYYGYTF
TRBJ2-3 | TRBV4-1 | CASSQVSLSSTDTQYF
TRBJ2-7 | TRBV15 | CATSTTISPLTGDEQYF
TRBJ1-2 | TRBV10-3 | CAVTEAGDAPYGYTF
TRBJ2-2 | TRBV6-5 | CASSQVAGELFF
TRBJ2-1 | TRBV2 | CASGGGTLTNEQFF
TRBJ2-7 | TRBV28 | CASSFGGVFYEQYF
TRBJ2-2 | TRBV6-4 | CASSLSQGDTGELFF
TRBJ1-4 | TRBV10-3 | CAISEPGVQDEKQFF
TRBJ2-1 | TRBV19 | CASSIVPAGGLYEQFF
TRBJ2-1 | TRBV10-3 | CAISVPSGSYNEQFF
TRBJ2-7 | TRBV7-3 | CASPGNSYEQYF
TRBJ1-5 | TRBV7-2 | CASSLELLMGHSNQPQHF
TRBJ1-2 | TRBV29-1 | CSVLDHRVQDGYTF
TRBJ2-6 | TRBV27 | CASSFAGANVLTF
TRBJ2-1 | TRBV7-2 | CASSPKNEQFF
TRBJ2-1 | TRBV7-9 | CASSLAPGQGSAEQFF
TRBJ2-1 | TRBV9 | CASSADRVGYNEQFF
TRBJ2-4 | TRBV11-1 | CASSLSRRGSPNIQYF
TRBJ2-7 | TRBV12-3/TRBV12-4 | CASSLAGAWEQYF
TRBJ2-7 | TRBV7-8 | CASSLAQGWEQYF
TRBJ2-7 | TRBV11-2 | CASSILLEQYF
TRBJ1-2 | TRBV29-1 | CSGRQGAYGYTF
TRBJ2-7 | TRBV7-3 | CASSPWQGYLNEQYF